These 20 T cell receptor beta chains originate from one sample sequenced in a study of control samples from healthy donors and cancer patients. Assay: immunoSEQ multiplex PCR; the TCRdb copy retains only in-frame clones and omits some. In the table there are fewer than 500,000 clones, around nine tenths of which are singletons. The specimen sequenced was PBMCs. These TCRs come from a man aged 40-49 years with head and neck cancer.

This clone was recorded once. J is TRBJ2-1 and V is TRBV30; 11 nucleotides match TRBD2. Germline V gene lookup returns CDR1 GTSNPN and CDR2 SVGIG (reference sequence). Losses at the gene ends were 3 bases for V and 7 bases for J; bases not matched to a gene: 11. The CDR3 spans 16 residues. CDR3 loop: CAWSLRVGLAVNEQFF. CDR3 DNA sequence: TGTGCCTGGAGCCTTCGGGTGGGACTAGCGGTTAATGAGCAGTTCTTC.

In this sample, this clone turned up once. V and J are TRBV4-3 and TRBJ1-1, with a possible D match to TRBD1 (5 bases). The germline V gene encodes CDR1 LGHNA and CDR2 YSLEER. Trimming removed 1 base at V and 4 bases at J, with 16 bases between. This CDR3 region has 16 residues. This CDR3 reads CASSQARIGGTTEAFF. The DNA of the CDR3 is TGCGCCAGCAGCCAAGCACGGATTGGGGGGACCACTGAAGCTTTCTTT.

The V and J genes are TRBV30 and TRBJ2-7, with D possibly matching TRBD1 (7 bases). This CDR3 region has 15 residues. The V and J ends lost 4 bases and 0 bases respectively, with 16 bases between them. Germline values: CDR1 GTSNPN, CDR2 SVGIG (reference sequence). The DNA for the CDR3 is TGTGCCTGGACCGACGGGGGACAGAGCTCCTACGAGCAGTACTTC. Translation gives CAWTDGGQSSYEQYF.

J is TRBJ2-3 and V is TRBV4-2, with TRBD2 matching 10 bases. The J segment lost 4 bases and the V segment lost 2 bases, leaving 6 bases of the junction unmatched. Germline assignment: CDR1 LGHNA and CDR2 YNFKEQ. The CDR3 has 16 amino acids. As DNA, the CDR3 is TGTGCCAGCAGCCAACGAGCGGGAGGGCCTTCAGATACGCAGTATTTT. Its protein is CASSQRAGGPSDTQYF.

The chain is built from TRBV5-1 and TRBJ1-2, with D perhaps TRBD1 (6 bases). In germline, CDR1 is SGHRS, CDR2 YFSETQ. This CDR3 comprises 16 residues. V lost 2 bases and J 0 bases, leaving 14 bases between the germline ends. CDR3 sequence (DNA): TGCGCCAGCAGCTTCCGTCTCAGGGGACCTAACTATGGCTACACCTTC. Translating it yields CASSFRLRGPNYGYTF.

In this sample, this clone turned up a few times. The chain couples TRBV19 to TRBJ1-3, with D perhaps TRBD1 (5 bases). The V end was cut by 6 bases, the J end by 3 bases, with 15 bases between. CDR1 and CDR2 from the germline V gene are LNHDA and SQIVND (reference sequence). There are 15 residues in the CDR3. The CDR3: CASRAAGEIGNTIYF. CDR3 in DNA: TGTGCCAGTAGGGCAGCGGGGGAAATTGGAAACACCATATATTTT.

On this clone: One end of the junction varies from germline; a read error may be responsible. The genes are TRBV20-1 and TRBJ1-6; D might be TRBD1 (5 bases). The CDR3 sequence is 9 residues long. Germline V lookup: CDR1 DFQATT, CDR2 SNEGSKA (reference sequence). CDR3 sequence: CSASLWGPF. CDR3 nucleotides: TGCAGTGCTAGTTTGTGGGGCCCCTTT.

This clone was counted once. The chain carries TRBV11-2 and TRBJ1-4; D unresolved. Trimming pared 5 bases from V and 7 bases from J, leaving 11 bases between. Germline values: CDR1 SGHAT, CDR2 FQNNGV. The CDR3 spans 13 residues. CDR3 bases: TGTGCCAGCAGCGTCCAAAGGAGTGAAAAACTGTTTTTT. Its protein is CASSVQRSEKLFF.

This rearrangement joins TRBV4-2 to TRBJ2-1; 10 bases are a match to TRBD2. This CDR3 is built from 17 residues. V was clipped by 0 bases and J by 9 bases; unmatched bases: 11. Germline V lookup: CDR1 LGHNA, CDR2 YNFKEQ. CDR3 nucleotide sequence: TGTGCCAGCAGCCAAGAGATAGAGAGCGGGAGGGCCGGTGAGCAGTTCTTC. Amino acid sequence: CASSQEIESGRAGEQFF.

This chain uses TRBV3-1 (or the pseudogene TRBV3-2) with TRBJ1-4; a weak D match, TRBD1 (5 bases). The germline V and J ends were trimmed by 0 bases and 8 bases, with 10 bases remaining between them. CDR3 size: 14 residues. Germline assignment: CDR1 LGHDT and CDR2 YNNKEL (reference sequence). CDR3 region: CASSQDQGVEKLFF. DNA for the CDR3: TGTGCCAGCAGCCAAGACCAGGGCGTGGAAAAACTGTTTTTT.

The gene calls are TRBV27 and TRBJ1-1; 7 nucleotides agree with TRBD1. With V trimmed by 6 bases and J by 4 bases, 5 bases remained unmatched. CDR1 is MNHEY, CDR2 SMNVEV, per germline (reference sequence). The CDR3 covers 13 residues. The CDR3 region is CASRRDRVTEAFF. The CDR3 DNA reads TGTGCCAGCAGGAGAGACAGGGTCACTGAAGCTTTCTTT.

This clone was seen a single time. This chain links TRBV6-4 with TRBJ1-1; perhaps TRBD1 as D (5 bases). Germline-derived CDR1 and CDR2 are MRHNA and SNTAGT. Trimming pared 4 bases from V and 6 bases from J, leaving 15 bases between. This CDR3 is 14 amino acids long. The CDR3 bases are TGTGCCAGCAGTGTTTCCCAGGGTAGTTCTGAAGCTTTCTTT. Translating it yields CASSVSQGSSEAFF.

CDR3 coding DNA: TGTGCCAGCAGTTCCCGACTAGCGGCATCCTCGGACGAGCAGTACTTC. As protein: CASSSRLAASSDEQYF. The V and J genes are TRBV28 and TRBJ2-7; 9 positions match TRBD2. Per the germline V gene, CDR1 is MDHEN and CDR2 is SYDVKM. The CDR3 totals 16 residues. The V gene end was trimmed by 4 bases and the J gene end by 5 bases; junction bases not matched to a gene: 12.

In nucleotides, the CDR3 is TGTGCCAGTAGTACCCGGGACCTAGGAGGTGGCTACGAGCAGTACTTC. It specifies CASSTRDLGGGYEQYF. V usage is TRBV19 and J usage is TRBJ2-7; tentatively, D is TRBD1 or TRBD2 (5 bases each). Germline V gene data show CDR1 as LNHDA and CDR2 as SQIVND (reference sequence). V lost 4 bases, J lost 3 bases, and 19 bases lay in between. The CDR3 runs to 16 residues. Supplemented by reference TRBV19 and TRBJ2-7, the full variable domain reads DGGITQSPKYLFRKEGQNVTLSCEQNLNHDAMYWYRQDPGQGLRLIYYSQIVNDFQKGDIAEGYSVSREKKESFPLTVTSAQKNPTAFYLCASSTRDLGGGYEQYFGPGTRLTVT.

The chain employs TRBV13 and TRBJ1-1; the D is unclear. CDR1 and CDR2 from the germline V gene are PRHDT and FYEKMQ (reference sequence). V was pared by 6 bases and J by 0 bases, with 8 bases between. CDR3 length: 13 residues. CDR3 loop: CASRAALNTEAFF. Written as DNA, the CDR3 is TGTGCCAGCAGGGCGGCGCTGAACACTGAAGCTTTCTTT.

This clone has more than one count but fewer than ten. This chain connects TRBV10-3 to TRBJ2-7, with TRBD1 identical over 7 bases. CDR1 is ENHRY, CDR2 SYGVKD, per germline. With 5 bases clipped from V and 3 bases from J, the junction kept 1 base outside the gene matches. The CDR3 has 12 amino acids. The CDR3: CAISPGGYEQYF. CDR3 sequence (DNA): TGTGCCATCAGTCCAGGGGGCTACGAGCAGTACTTC.

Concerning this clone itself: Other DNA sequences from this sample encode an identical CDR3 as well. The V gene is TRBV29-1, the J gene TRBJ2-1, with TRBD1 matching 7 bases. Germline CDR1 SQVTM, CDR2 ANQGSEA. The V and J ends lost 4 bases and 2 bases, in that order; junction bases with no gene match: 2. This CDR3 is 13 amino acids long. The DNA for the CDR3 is TGCAGCGTTGGACAGGGCCCCTACAATGAGCAGTTCTTC. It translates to CSVGQGPYNEQFF.

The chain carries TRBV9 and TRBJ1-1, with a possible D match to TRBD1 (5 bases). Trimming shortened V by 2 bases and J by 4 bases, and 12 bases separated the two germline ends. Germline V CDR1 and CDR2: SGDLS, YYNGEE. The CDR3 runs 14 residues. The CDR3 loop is CASSVEGWFTEAFF. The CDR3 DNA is TGTGCCAGCAGCGTCGAGGGGTGGTTCACTGAAGCTTTCTTT.

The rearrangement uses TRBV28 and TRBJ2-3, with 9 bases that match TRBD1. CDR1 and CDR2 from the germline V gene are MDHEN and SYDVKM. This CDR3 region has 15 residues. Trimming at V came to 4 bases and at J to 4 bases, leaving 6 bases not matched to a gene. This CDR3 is CASSYRDRAADTQYF. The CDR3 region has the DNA TGTGCCAGCAGTTACCGGGACAGGGCTGCAGATACGCAGTATTTT.

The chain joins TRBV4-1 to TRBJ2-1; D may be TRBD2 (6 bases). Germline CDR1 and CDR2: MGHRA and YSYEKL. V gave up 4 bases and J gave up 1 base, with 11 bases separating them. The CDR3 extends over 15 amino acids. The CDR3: CASSPGLLSYNEQFF. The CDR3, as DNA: TGCGCCAGCAGCCCGGGACTCCTTTCCTACAATGAGCAGTTCTTC.